Presented here are 21 T cell receptor beta chains from one specimen sequenced in a study of cytomegalovirus exposure and HLA in healthy donors. The primer mix had 60 Vbeta and 13 Jbeta primers. Clones were read by immunoSEQ multiplex PCR, and TCRdb kept only the in-frame ones, dropping some. The sample holds some 150,000 clones; more than 75% are singletons and the top ten take about 2.5%. Sequenced material: PBMCs. The receptors here all came from a man aged 45-65 years in good health and CMV-seronegative.

This rearrangement joins TRBV7-8 to TRBJ1-5, with 7 bases identical to TRBD1. Germline assignment: CDR1 SGHVS and CDR2 FQNEAQ. The CDR3 covers 19 residues. Losses at the gene ends were 5 bases for V and 0 bases for J; bases not matched to a gene: 16. This chain's CDR3 is CASSKQTGTDPYSNQPQHF. The DNA for the CDR3 is TGTGCCAGCAGCAAACAAACCGGGACAGACCCTTATAGCAATCAGCCCCAGCATTTT.

This chain links TRBV5-1 with TRBJ1-5; TRBD1 matches 7 bases. The CDR3 loop spans 15 amino acids. Germline V gene lookup returns CDR1 SGHRS and CDR2 YFSETQ. Trimming took 4 bases from V and 0 from J; bases not matched to a gene: 4. The CDR3 DNA follows: TGCGCCAGCAGCCTGGGACAGAATAGCAATCAGCCCCAGCATTTT. Its translation is CASSLGQNSNQPQHF.

The chain combines TRBV9 with TRBJ2-3, with D tentatively TRBD2 (5 bases). V was clipped by 1 base and J by 0 bases, with 12 bases between them. CDR1 is SGDLS and CDR2 is YYNGEE in the germline V gene. This CDR3 contains 16 residues. The CDR3 loop is CASSVTGRTSTDTQYF. CDR3 DNA: TGTGCCAGCAGCGTAACGGGGAGAACTAGCACAGATACGCAGTATTTT.

This chain joins TRBV5-1 and TRBJ2-3; D not resolved. Trimming shortened V by 6 bases and J by 3 bases, and 20 bases separated the two germline ends. Germline V gives CDR1 SGHRS, CDR2 YFSETQ. The CDR3 runs 16 residues. CDR3 in DNA: TGCGCCAGCATGGTTGGAGCCTTCGGATATACAGATACGCAGTATTTT. It encodes CASMVGAFGYTDTQYF. Filled out from reference TRBV5-1 and TRBJ2-3, the complete variable domain reads KAGVTQTPRYLIKTRGQQVTLSCSPISGHRSVSWYQQTPGQGLQFLFEYFSETQRNKGNFPGRFSGRQFSNSRSEMNVSTLELGDSALYLCASMVGAFGYTDTQYFGPGTRLTVL.

V is TRBV5-4 and J is TRBJ2-7, with 7 nucleotides matching TRBD2. Germline trimming cut 2 bases from V and 0 bases from J; bases unmatched to any gene: 2. The germline CDR1 and CDR2 sequences are SGHNT and YYREEE (reference sequence). The CDR3 extends over 14 amino acids. The CDR3 reads CASSFGGDSYEQYF. The CDR3 DNA follows: TGTGCCAGCAGCTTTGGGGGGGACTCCTACGAGCAGTACTTC.

The chain is built from TRBV6-1 and TRBJ2-7; weak D call: TRBD2 (6 bases). The CDR3 is made up of 15 amino acids. V was shortened by 2 bases and J by 9 bases, with 20 bases between the two germline ends. Germline loops: CDR1 MNHNS, CDR2 SASEGT. CDR3 loop: CASSERSGYYEWQYF. DNA of the CDR3: TGTGCCAGCAGTGAACGTAGCGGCTACTACGAATGGCAGTACTTC.

This clone occurred a few times. V is TRBV15 and J is TRBJ1-2; the D gene is possibly TRBD1 (5 bases). V was shortened by 0 bases and J by 6 bases, with 11 bases between the two germline ends. This CDR3 has 14 residues. The germline V gene encodes CDR1 LNHNV and CDR2 YYDKDF (reference sequence). CDR3 region: CATSRDRAGNGYTF. The CDR3 bases are TGTGCCACCAGCAGAGATCGGGCAGGGAATGGCTACACCTTC. The full variable domain, in which reference TRBV15 and TRBJ1-2 provide the parts outside the CDR3, is DAMVIQNPRYQVTQFGKPVTLSCSQTLNHNVMYWYQQKSSQAPKLLFHYYDKDFNNEADTPDNFQSRRPNTSFCFLDIRSPGLGDTAMYLCATSRDRAGNGYTFGSGTRLTVV.

V usage is TRBV9 and J usage is TRBJ2-4, with unresolved D. Germline CDR1 and CDR2: SGDLS and YYNGEE. Trimming shortened V by 4 bases and J by 5 bases, and 13 bases separated the two germline ends. CDR3 length equals 14 residues. Here the CDR3 DNA reads TGTGCCAGCAGCCCAAGTGCCGCGGAAAACATTCAGTACTTC. Translating gives CASSPSAAENIQYF.

The chain links TRBV6-1 to TRBJ2-7; the D gene is possibly TRBD1 (5 bases). Germline V CDR1 and CDR2: MNHNS, SASEGT. V was clipped by 5 bases and J by 4 bases, with 18 bases between them. The CDR3 sequence is 15 residues long. CDR3 sequence (DNA): TGTGCCAGCAGTATACCGGACATCTCCCCATACGAGCAGTACTTC. Its translation: CASSIPDISPYEQYF.

This chain uses TRBV5-1 with TRBJ1-4, with 9 bases matching TRBD1. Per germline, CDR1 SGHRS and CDR2 YFSETQ. The CDR3 is 16 residues long. V lost 4 bases to trimming and J lost 5 bases; unmatched junction nucleotides: 9. The CDR3 spells CASSEGGQGGNEKLFF. The CDR3 DNA is TGCGCCAGCAGCGAGGGGGGACAGGGCGGAAATGAAAAACTGTTTTTT.

J is TRBJ1-5 and V is TRBV2; 11 nucleotides match TRBD1. The CDR3 has 18 residues. With V trimmed by 5 bases and J by 0 bases, 9 bases remained unmatched. Looked up from germline, CDR1 is SNHLY and CDR2 is FYNNEI. CDR3 sequence (DNA): TGTGCCAGCAGTCTCACCGGGACAGGGGGTTCTAGCAATCAGCCCCAGCATTTT. Amino acid sequence: CASSLTGTGGSSNQPQHF.

The rearrangement links TRBV29-1 to TRBJ2-7, with 7 bases lining up with TRBD1. The germline CDR1 and CDR2 sequences are SQVTM and ANQGSEA. This CDR3 region has 13 residues. Trimming removed 4 bases from V and 4 bases from J; junction bases left unmatched: 7. The CDR3 nucleotides are TGCAGCGTTGTAGAGGGGGCTGCGTACGAGCAGTACTTC. Its protein product is CSVVEGAAYEQYF.

The count of this clone is one. The chain links TRBV19 to TRBJ1-4; 9 bases are shared with TRBD1. CDR1 is LNHDA and CDR2 is SQIVND in the germline V gene (reference sequence). The CDR3 has 14 residues. J lost 5 bases, V lost 7 bases, and 5 bases had no gene match. CDR3 in DNA: TGTGCCAGTACCAAAACAGGGGGCAATGAAAAACTGTTTTTT. It is translated as CASTKTGGNEKLFF.

The chain employs TRBV5-4 and TRBJ1-1, with a tentative D call TRBD1 (5 bases). Germline loops: CDR1 SGHNT, CDR2 YYREEE (reference sequence). This CDR3 spans 14 amino acids. Trimming left V 0 bases short and J 6 bases short, with 12 bases between. CDR3 sequence: CASSLAVGAPEAFF. As DNA, the CDR3 is TGTGCCAGCAGCTTGGCTGTAGGGGCCCCTGAAGCTTTCTTT.

The CDR3 loop reads CASSLTTGIGTSGGTNTGELFF. The CDR3 DNA follows: TGTGCCAGCAGCTTAACTACCGGTATTGGGACTAGCGGGGGGACGAACACCGGGGAGCTGTTTTTT. This chain joins TRBV7-3 and TRBJ2-2, with TRBD2 matching 15 bases. The V gene end was trimmed by 0 bases and the J gene end by 0 bases; junction bases not matched to a gene: 11. The CDR3 extends over 22 amino acids. Germline CDR1 reads SGHTA; CDR2 reads FQGTGA.

The chain carries TRBV11-3 and TRBJ2-1, with D uncertain. V lost 2 bases to trimming and J lost 0 bases, with 8 bases between them. The CDR3 contains 15 residues. Per germline, CDR1 SGHNT and CDR2 YENEEA. This chain's CDR3 is CASSLTTSSYNEQFF. In nucleotides, the CDR3 is TGTGCCAGCAGCTTAACCACGAGCTCCTACAATGAGCAGTTCTTC.

This sequence joins TRBV5-5 and TRBJ2-2, with TRBD1 identical over 9 bases. Germline V CDR1 and CDR2: SGHKS, YYEKEE (reference sequence). This CDR3 is 14 amino acids long. V lost 4 bases to trimming and J lost 7 bases; unmatched junction nucleotides: 5. The CDR3 here is CASSRTGADGELFF. The CDR3 coding sequence is TGTGCCAGCAGCCGGACAGGGGCTGACGGGGAGCTGTTTTTT.

V gene TRBV18 combines with J gene TRBJ2-4, with 11 bases matching TRBD1. The CDR3 contains 15 residues. The V gene end was trimmed by 8 bases and the J gene end by 3 bases; junction bases not matched to a gene: 6. Germline V gives CDR1 KGHSH, CDR2 LQKENI. DNA of the CDR3: TGTGCCAGCCAGGGACAGGGGGTCCTCAAAAACATTCAGTACTTC. Translated, it gives CASQGQGVLKNIQYF.

The table lists this clone with a few counts. The rearrangement uses TRBV11-3 and TRBJ2-7; D is ambiguous. Between the trimmed V and J ends, which lost 1 base and 7 bases, there was a span of 8 bases. The germline V gene encodes CDR1 SGHNT and CDR2 YENEEA. The CDR3 loop spans 12 amino acids. The CDR3 nucleotides read TGTGCCAGCAGCTTAGGTTTCGGGGAGCAGTACTTC. It codes for CASSLGFGEQYF.

This clone was counted a few times. The gene calls are TRBV6-5 and TRBJ2-3; TRBD1 agrees at 8 bases. Germline V gene data show CDR1 as MNHEY and CDR2 as SVGAGI. The CDR3 has 13 amino acids. Germline trimming cut 6 bases from V and 10 bases from J; bases unmatched to any gene: 9. In DNA, the CDR3 is TGTGCCAGCAGCCGGACAGGGACAGTCGCGCAGTATTTT. Its protein product is CASSRTGTVAQYF.

There are a few counts of this clone. CDR3 amino acids: CASSRGGATNTEAFF. CDR3 sequence (DNA): TGTGCCAGCAGCCGAGGGGGGGCTACGAACACTGAAGCTTTCTTT. The chain combines TRBV7-8 with TRBJ1-1, with D possibly being TRBD1 (6 bases). Germline CDR1 and CDR2: SGHVS and FQNEAQ. The CDR3 is made up of 15 amino acids. Trimming removed 5 bases from V and 1 base from J, with 14 bases in between.